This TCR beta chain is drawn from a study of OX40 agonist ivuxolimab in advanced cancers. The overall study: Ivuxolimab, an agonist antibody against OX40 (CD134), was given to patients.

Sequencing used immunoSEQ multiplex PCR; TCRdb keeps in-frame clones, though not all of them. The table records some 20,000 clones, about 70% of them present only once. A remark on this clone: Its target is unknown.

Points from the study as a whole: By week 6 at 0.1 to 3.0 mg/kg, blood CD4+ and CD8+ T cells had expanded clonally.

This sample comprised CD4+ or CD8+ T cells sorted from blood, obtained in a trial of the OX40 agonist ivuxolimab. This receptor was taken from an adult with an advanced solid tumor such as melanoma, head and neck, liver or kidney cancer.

The CDR3 is CASSDVPGISLYGYTF. CDR3 DNA: TGTGCCAGCAGTGACGTCCCAGGGATTAGTCTCTATGGCTACACCTTC. The genes are TRBV6-4 and TRBJ1-2; D possibly corresponds to TRBD1 (5 bases). The CDR3 covers 16 residues. Germline V gene sequence: CDR1 MRHNA, CDR2 SNTAGT. The ends were cut back, 2 bases at V and 4 bases at J, with 17 bases in the middle.